The sample holds a few counts of the clone carrying this TCR beta chain. CDR1 and CDR2 (germline): MRHNA, SNTAGT. V lost 0 bases to trimming and J lost 7 bases, with 16 bases between them. This CDR3 has 16 residues. Here immunoSEQ multiplex PCR was the method, and the copy in TCRdb shows in-frame clones only, minus some. Of some 94,000 clones in the sample, about 88% were seen once. The record originates from a study of control samples from healthy donors and cancer patients. The rearrangement joins TRBV6-4 to TRBJ1-5; D remains unclear. This TCR came from a woman aged 50 to 65 in good health. Specimen: blood. The chain's CDR3 is CASSDSARRAVQPQHF. The CDR3 DNA follows: TGTGCCAGCAGTGACTCAGCGAGGAGGGCGGTCCAGCCCCAGCATTTT.